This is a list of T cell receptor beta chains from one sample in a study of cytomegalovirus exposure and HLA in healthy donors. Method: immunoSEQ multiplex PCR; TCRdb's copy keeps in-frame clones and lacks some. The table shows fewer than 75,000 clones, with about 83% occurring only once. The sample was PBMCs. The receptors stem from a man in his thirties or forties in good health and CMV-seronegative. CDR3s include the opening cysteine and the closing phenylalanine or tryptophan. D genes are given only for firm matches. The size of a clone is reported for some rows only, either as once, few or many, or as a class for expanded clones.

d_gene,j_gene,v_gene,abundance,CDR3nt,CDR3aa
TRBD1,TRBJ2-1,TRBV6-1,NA,TGTGCCAGCTTGGCAGGGGGTAGAGATGAGCAGTTCTTC,CASLAGGRDEQFF
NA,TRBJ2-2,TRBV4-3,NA,TGCGCCAGCAGACCAGAACACCACACCGGGGAGCTGTTTTTT,CASRPEHHTGELFF
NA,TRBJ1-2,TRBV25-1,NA,TGTGCCAGCCGCGGATCTAACTATGGCTACACCTTC,CASRGSNYGYTF
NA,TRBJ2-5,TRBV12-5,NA,TGTGCTAGTGGTTTGGTACAGCAGGGTCACGAGACCCAGTACTTC,CASGLVQQGHETQYF
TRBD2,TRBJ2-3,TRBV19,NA,TGTGCCACCCAGCTCCCCGGGGGGGTGGATACGCAGTATTTT,CATQLPGGVDTQYF
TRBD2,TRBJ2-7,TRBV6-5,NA,TGTGCCAGCAGTTACTCGGCGGGGGGCTACGAGCAGTACTTC,CASSYSAGGYEQYF
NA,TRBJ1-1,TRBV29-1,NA,TGCAGCGTTGAAGCGTGGGGAGAAAGGGAGAACACTGAAGCTTTCTTT,CSVEAWGERENTEAFF
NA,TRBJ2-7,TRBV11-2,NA,TGTGCCAGCAGGAGCAGGGGAGTGGAGCGGGGAGACCGCCCCAACGAGCAGTACTTC,CASRSRGVERGDRPNEQYF
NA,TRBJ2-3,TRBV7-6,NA,TGTGCCAGCAGCTTAGGGGACTTGTCAGATACGCAGTATTTT,CASSLGDLSDTQYF
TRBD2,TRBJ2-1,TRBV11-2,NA,TGTGCCAGCAGCTTTGGCGGAGCGGGACAGTTCTTC,CASSFGGAGQFF
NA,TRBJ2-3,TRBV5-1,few,TGCGCCAGCACCGATTCCGGGACACCTTGGGCAGATACGCAGTATTTT,CASTDSGTPWADTQYF
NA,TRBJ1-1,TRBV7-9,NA,TGTGCCAGCAGCTTAGGCGGCTCCCGTGAAGCTTTCTTT,CASSLGGSREAFF
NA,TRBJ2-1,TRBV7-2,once,TGTGCCAGCAGCCAGGGGGCGGGAGGGCCGCATGAGCAGTTCTTC,CASSQGAGGPHEQFF
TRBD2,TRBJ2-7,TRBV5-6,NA,TGTGCCAGCAGCACGAACGGGGGGTCCTACGAGCAGTACTTC,CASSTNGGSYEQYF
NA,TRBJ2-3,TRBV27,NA,TGTGCCAGCAGTTTATCGTCCGCAGATACGCAGTATTTT,CASSLSSADTQYF
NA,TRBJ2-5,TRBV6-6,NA,TGTGCCAGCAGTTCCCAGATGGGGGGACAAGAGACCCAGTACTTC,CASSSQMGGQETQYF
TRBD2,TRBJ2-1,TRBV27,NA,TGTGCCAGCACCAAGGGGACTATGACCCACAATGAGCAGTTCTTC,CASTKGTMTHNEQFF
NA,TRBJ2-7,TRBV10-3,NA,TGTGCCATCAGTGGTCCCGACAGGTACTACGAGCAGTACTTC,CAISGPDRYYEQYF
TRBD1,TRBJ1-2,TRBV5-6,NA,TGTGCCAGCACCACTCCGGGACAGGGGGCGCGAGGCTACACCTTC,CASTTPGQGARGYTF
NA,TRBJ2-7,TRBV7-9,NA,TGTGCCAGCAGCACCGGAAGCGAGTCCTACGAGCAGTACTTC,CASSTGSESYEQYF
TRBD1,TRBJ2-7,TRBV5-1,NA,TGCGCCAGCAGCTTGGGTGACAGGGGTTTGGACGAGCAGTACTTC,CASSLGDRGLDEQYF
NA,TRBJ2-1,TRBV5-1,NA,TGCGCCAGCAGCTTAGGAGACTCCCGAGCTGCGTTCTTC,CASSLGDSRAAFF
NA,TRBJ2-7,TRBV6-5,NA,TGTGCCAGCAGTTACGGCGGAGGCCCCTACGAGCAGTACTTC,CASSYGGGPYEQYF
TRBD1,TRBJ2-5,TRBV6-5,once,TGTGCCAGCAGGATAACAGGGGCGCGGGAGACCCAGTACTTC,CASRITGARETQYF